One sample yielded the 25 T cell receptor beta chains listed below, sequenced in a study of T cells in Graves' hyperthyroidism and ophthalmopathy. Amplification of TCR beta CDR3 regions used RNA as the template. A set of HTBI primers served as the primers for a first-round RT-PCR of the TCR CDR3. Each CDR3 protein is one row after TCRdb ran MiXCR on the multiplex PCR reads. The sample contains approximately 870,000 distinct CDR3 sequences, roughly 40% of which appear only once. Sequencing input: blood. The source is a man aged 18 to 29 with Graves' hyperthyroidism.

The chain has TRBV7-3 and TRBJ2-5; TRBD1 matches 8 bases. The germline V gene encodes CDR1 SGHTA and CDR2 FQGTGA. V lost 6 bases to trimming and J lost 4 bases; unmatched junction nucleotides: 10. CDR3 length: 15 residues. CDR3 sequence: CASSPSRGQGETQYF. The DNA of the CDR3 is TGTGCCAGCAGTCCCAGCCGAGGACAGGGAGAGACCCAGTACTTC.

CDR3 in amino acids: CASSVEAPPGTQYF. CDR3 nucleotide sequence: TGTGCCAGCAGCGTAGAGGCTCCTCCCGGGACCCAGTACTTC. The V call is TRBV9, the J call TRBJ2-5; unclear D gene. This CDR3 contains 14 residues. Trimming cost V 0 bases and J 7 bases, with 13 bases left between them. Germline assignment: CDR1 SGDLS and CDR2 YYNGEE.

This clonotype was counted a few times. The chain couples TRBV6-5 to TRBJ2-5; either TRBD1 or TRBD2 may supply D (6 bases each). This CDR3 is 15 amino acids long. Germline V gene data show CDR1 as MNHEY and CDR2 as SVGAGI. V lost 6 bases, J lost 0 bases, and 14 bases lay in between. CDR3 region: CASRPTGGYQETQYF. In DNA form, the CDR3 reads TGTGCCAGCAGACCGACAGGAGGGTACCAAGAGACCCAGTACTTC.

This clonotype was seen repeatedly, ten times or more. This chain joins TRBV24-1 and TRBJ2-2; D ambiguous. V was trimmed by 4 bases and J by 7 bases, leaving 12 bases between them. The germline V gene encodes CDR1 KGHDR and CDR2 SFDVKD. The length of the CDR3 is 14 residues. The CDR3: CATSDLGGRGELFF. Written as DNA, the CDR3 is TGTGCCACCAGTGACCTCGGTGGGCGCGGGGAGCTGTTTTTT.

This chain links TRBV5-4 with TRBJ2-7, with TRBD2 matching over 11 bases. Trimming at V came to 0 bases and at J to 2 bases, leaving 10 bases not matched to a gene. Germline V gene sequence: CDR1 SGHNT, CDR2 YYREEE (reference sequence). CDR3 length: 18 amino acids. The CDR3 loop reads CASSLGLPPGLAAYEQYF. DNA of the CDR3: TGTGCCAGCAGCTTGGGGCTCCCACCGGGACTAGCGGCCTACGAGCAGTACTTC.

This clonotype was observed many times. The chain recombines TRBV9 with TRBJ1-4; D unclear. The V end was cut by 3 bases, the J end by 4 bases, with 7 bases between. The CDR3 is 13 residues long. Germline V gene lookup returns CDR1 SGDLS and CDR2 YYNGEE. CDR3: CASSDGRNEKLFF. CDR3 DNA sequence: TGTGCCAGCAGCGACGGACGTAATGAAAAACTGTTTTTT.

This clonotype has ten or more counts. The V gene is TRBV7-9, the J gene TRBJ1-1, with D hard to call. The CDR3 runs to 14 residues. Germline assignment: CDR1 SEHNR and CDR2 FQNEAQ (reference sequence). With 3 bases removed from V and 0 bases from J, the gap between germline ends came to 8 bases. For the CDR3, the DNA is TGTGCCAGCAGCTTGCCATCAATGAACACTGAAGCTTTCTTT. Translation: CASSLPSMNTEAFF.

This clonotype appeared a few times. The chain links TRBV12-3 or TRBV12-4 to TRBJ2-7; tentatively, D is TRBD1 (6 bases). CDR3 length equals 13 residues. Trimming cost V 8 bases and J 2 bases, with 13 bases left between them. CDR3 nucleotides: TGTGCCAGCGGCTTCCGACAGGCCTACGAGCAGTACTTC. It yields the protein CASGFRQAYEQYF.

The rearrangement links TRBV4-1 to TRBJ1-1; D unresolved. With 4 bases removed from V and 0 bases from J, the gap between germline ends came to 12 bases. There are 15 residues in the CDR3. Germline-derived CDR1 and CDR2 are MGHRA and YSYEKL. The CDR3 DNA follows: TGCGCCAGCAGCCGGATAAGTATGGTGAACACTGAAGCTTTCTTT. Protein sequence: CASSRISMVNTEAFF.

In this sample, this clonotype turned up a few times. This chain links TRBV20-1 with TRBJ2-2; tentative D call: TRBD2 (5 bases). Germline CDR1 DFQATT, CDR2 SNEGSKA (reference sequence). Trimming shortened V by 6 bases and J by 5 bases, and 13 bases separated the two germline ends. CDR3 length: 13 amino acids. The CDR3 is CSATWLATGELFF. The DNA for the CDR3 is TGCAGTGCCACGTGGCTAGCAACCGGGGAGCTGTTTTTT.

The chain has TRBV7-3 and TRBJ2-1, with a tentative D call TRBD1 (6 bases). CDR3 length: 16 amino acids. The ends were cut back, 3 bases at V and 0 bases at J, with 12 bases in the middle. Germline assignment: CDR1 SGHTA and CDR2 FQGTGA. The CDR3 nucleotides are TGTGCCAGCAGCTTTGGACAGCCAAGCTCCTACAATGAGCAGTTCTTC. Residues: CASSFGQPSSYNEQFF. The full variable domain, completed using reference TRBV7-3 and TRBJ2-1, is GAGVSQTPSNKVTEKGKYVELRCDPISGHTALYWYRQSLGQGPEFLIYFQGTGAADDSGLPNDRFFAVRPEGSVSTLKIQRTERGDSAVYLCASSFGQPSSYNEQFFGPGTRLTVL.

The sample holds a few counts of this clonotype. The chain links TRBV7-2 to TRBJ1-4; no clear D gene. The V end was cut by 1 base, the J end by 6 bases, with 6 bases between. The CDR3 totals 13 residues. The germline CDR1 and CDR2 sequences are SGHTA and FQGNSA. DNA for the CDR3: TGTGCCAGCAGCTTAGTGGCAGATGAAAAACTGTTTTTT. Its protein is CASSLVADEKLFF.

This clonotype was recorded at least ten times. The chain combines TRBV7-9 with TRBJ2-5; 8 nucleotides match TRBD1. V trimming: 5 bases; J trimming: 7 bases; junction bases outside the gene matches: 15. The CDR3 is 16 amino acids. From germline, CDR1 is SEHNR and CDR2 FQNEAQ (reference sequence). This CDR3 reads CASSHPDRELEATQYF. CDR3 nucleotide sequence: TGTGCCAGCAGCCATCCGGACAGGGAATTGGAGGCGACCCAGTACTTC.

The chain employs TRBV12-3 or TRBV12-4 and TRBJ2-6; no clear D gene. The CDR3 consists of 17 residues. V was trimmed by 8 bases and J by 3 bases, leaving 20 bases between them. This CDR3 is CASVESTARGGANVLTF. The CDR3 DNA sequence: TGTGCCAGCGTAGAGTCGACCGCCCGAGGTGGGGCCAACGTCCTGACTTTC.

This clonotype was seen more than once but under ten times. The chain is built from TRBV12-3 or TRBV12-4 and TRBJ2-7; D unresolved. The ends were cut back, 4 bases at V and 5 bases at J, with 18 bases in the middle. CDR3 length equals 15 residues. CDR3: CASSYTPLAFDEQYF. CDR3 nucleotide sequence: TGTGCCAGCAGTTACACCCCACTGGCGTTCGACGAGCAGTACTTC.

The chain has TRBV2 and TRBJ2-2; 9 nucleotides match TRBD2. Losses at the gene ends were 6 bases for V and 4 bases for J; bases not matched to a gene: 9. In germline, CDR1 is SNHLY, CDR2 FYNNEI. This CDR3 region has 16 residues. The DNA of the CDR3 is TGTGCCAGCAGCCCTGCGGGGGGGGAGTTCACCGGGGAGCTGTTTTTT. Protein product: CASSPAGGEFTGELFF.

V gene TRBV20-1 combines with J gene TRBJ1-4; perhaps TRBD1 as D (6 bases). Trimming removed 2 bases from V and 6 bases from J, with 16 bases in between. Germline CDR1 and CDR2: DFQATT and SNEGSKA (reference sequence). CDR3 length: 15 residues. This chain's CDR3 is CSARSGCGGDEKLFF. CDR3 bases: TGCAGTGCTAGATCGGGATGTGGGGGCGATGAAAAACTGTTTTTT.

This clonotype occurred once. This likely comes from a read error, as the CDR3 has no conserved phenylalanine or tryptophan at its end. The V call is TRBV19, the J call TRBJ1-1; 7 bases agree with TRBD1. From germline, CDR1 is LNHDA and CDR2 SQIVND (reference sequence). V was clipped by 8 bases and J by 5 bases; unmatched bases: 11. The CDR3 extends over 14 amino acids. CDR3 sequence (DNA): TGTGCCAGTGCAACAGGGAGGGGGCGTACTGAAGCTTTCTCT. Translating gives CASATGRGRTEAFS.

Only a few counts were recorded for this clonotype. This chain uses TRBV7-2 with TRBJ2-7; unclear D gene. V lost 5 bases and J lost 3, with 5 bases in between. Germline V gives CDR1 SGHTA, CDR2 FQGNSA. The CDR3 spans 11 residues. The CDR3 loop reads CASSEHYEQYF. In DNA form, the CDR3 reads TGTGCCAGCAGCGAGCACTACGAGCAGTACTTC.

On this clonotype: A clone one base away is much larger, so this may be a read error. V usage is TRBV7-9 and J usage is TRBJ2-7; D gene unclear. In germline, CDR1 is SEHNR, CDR2 FQNEAQ (reference sequence). This CDR3 contains 11 residues. V lost 5 bases to trimming and J lost 9 bases, with 11 bases between them. CDR3: CASSPDLGQYF. CDR3 nucleotides: TGTGCCAGCAGCCCTGACCTAGGGCAGTACTTC.

This clonotype is a singleton in its sample. The rearrangement uses TRBV5-1 and TRBJ2-7, with 8 positions matching TRBD1. The CDR3 spans 14 residues. Germline V lookup: CDR1 SGHRS, CDR2 YFSETQ. V trimming: 7 bases; J trimming: 4 bases; junction bases outside the gene matches: 10. The CDR3 nucleotides are TGCGCCAGCGGCTGGACAGGGAGGAGTTACGAGCAGTACTTC. Protein product: CASGWTGRSYEQYF.

V gene TRBV9 combines with J gene TRBJ1-1; D possibly corresponds to TRBD1 (6 bases). V was shortened by 3 bases and J by 11 bases, with 14 bases between the two germline ends. Germline loops: CDR1 SGDLS, CDR2 YYNGEE. This CDR3 has 12 amino acids. The CDR3 nucleotides are TGTGCCAGCAGCGGATTGGGGGGGGGCGCTTTCTTT. Translation: CASSGLGGGAFF.

The chain recombines TRBV4-1 with TRBJ2-7; TRBD1 matches 7 bases. The CDR3 contains 13 residues. J lost 12 bases, V lost 4 bases, and 12 bases had no gene match. Germline CDR1 reads MGHRA; CDR2 reads YSYEKL. CDR3 coding DNA: TGCGCCAGCAGCCCCCCTGGGGACAGCCTTTCGTACTTC. This sequence encodes CASSPPGDSLSYF.

The chain has TRBV2 and TRBJ2-5, with 9 positions matching TRBD1. Germline CDR1 reads SNHLY; CDR2 reads FYNNEI. CDR3 size: 13 residues. J lost 5 bases, V lost 5 bases, and 3 bases had no gene match. The CDR3 DNA reads TGTGCCAGCAGTACAGGGGGCGCGGAGACCCAGTACTTC. This encodes CASSTGGAETQYF.

Many counts were recorded for this clonotype. The J gene is TRBJ1-1, the V gene TRBV20-1; tentatively, D is TRBD1 (5 bases). The CDR3 contains 13 residues. Per the germline V gene, CDR1 is DFQATT and CDR2 is SNEGSKA (reference sequence). Trimming left V 3 bases short and J 3 bases short, with 11 bases between. The CDR3 DNA reads TGCAGTGCTAGCCCCGGGGGTGACACTGAAGCTTTCTTT. This gives the protein CSASPGGDTEAFF.